The rows below give T cell receptor beta chains drawn from one sample of a study of cytomegalovirus exposure and HLA in healthy donors. Profiling relied on immunoSEQ multiplex PCR, and the TCRdb table lists in-frame clones only, not all of them. Among 200,000 or so clones listed, under 90% were seen once. Sequencing used PBMCs. Receptors originate from a boy between 2 and 10 years old in good health and CMV-seronegative. The CDR3 runs from the conserved cysteine through the conserved F or W. The order of the fields is V gene, J gene, CDR3 length, CDR3 protein.

TRBV7-2	TRBJ2-7	13	CASSLVPGREQYF
TRBV7-3	TRBJ2-2	17	CASSLGAGTLNTGELFF
TRBV10-2	TRBJ2-3	13	CASSGGEPDTQYF
TRBV5-6	TRBJ1-2	13	CASSLQGSYGYTF
TRBV6-4	TRBJ1-2	12	CASSDGGYGYTF
TRBV6-9	TRBJ1-5	18	CASKPSGQGSWDNQPQHF
TRBV10-3	TRBJ2-3	19	CAISESMTFPTGLGDTQYF
TRBV7-8	TRBJ1-5	17	CASSLTERGASSQPQHF
TRBV19	TRBJ2-2	17	CASSRRLAGFNTGELFF
TRBV2	TRBJ1-6	15	CASSVGYHGDSPLHF
TRBV4-1	TRBJ2-5	19	CASSSRHPIWRGGAETQYF
TRBV6-1	TRBJ2-7	12	CASKLSAYEQYF
TRBV5-6	TRBJ2-7	14	CASSLRAGVYEQYF
TRBV6-1	TRBJ2-2	14	CASSRGGDTGELFF
TRBV28	TRBJ1-1	16	CASSLLTRDRNTEAFF